The T cell receptor beta chain described here comes from a study of T cells in Graves' hyperthyroidism and ophthalmopathy. Findings and caveats of the study: Ophthalmopathy, as predicted by the model, came a median approximately 6.5 months after the prediction. By a 13 V-J model, ophthalmopathy was set apart from stable hyperthyroidism.

Exclusion of patients followed from uncontrolled infection, other autoimmune disease, pregnancy or lactation. This clonotype was observed a few times. The antigen is unknown. The investigators amplified TCR beta CDR3 regions from RNA transcripts. TCR CDR3 underwent first-round RT-PCR with the HTBI primer set. TCRdb recomputed calls from the multiplex PCR reads with MiXCR, one row per CDR3 protein. The data hold 400,000 to 600,000 distinct CDR3 sequences, with about 16% observed a single time. The CDR3 consists of 14 residues. CDR1 and CDR2 (germline): MDHEN, SYDVKM. Trimming at V came to 4 bases and at J to 7 bases, leaving 7 bases not matched to a gene.

Specimen: blood. The chain links TRBV28 to TRBJ1-1; 9 bases match TRBD1. The sequence was collected from a young woman with Graves' ophthalmopathy. The CDR3 spells CASSYRGRGNEAFF. In DNA, the CDR3 is TGTGCCAGCAGTTACAGGGGGCGCGGGAATGAAGCTTTCTTT.